Listed here is a single T cell receptor (beta chain). The data belong to a study of control samples from healthy donors and cancer patients. The CDR3 runs 15 residues. Between the trimmed V and J ends, which lost 6 bases and 6 bases, there was a span of 19 bases. Germline V CDR1 and CDR2: LGHNA, YNFKEQ. Generated by immunoSEQ multiplex PCR, the TCRdb table keeps only in-frame clones and is missing some. This table holds about 150,000 clones, 80% to 95% found once. The V gene is TRBV4-2, the J gene TRBJ2-3; no reliable D call. This clonotype originated in a man aged 18 to 30 in good health. The specimen was blood. CDR3 region: CASRATGIQRDTQYF. The CDR3 region has the DNA TGTGCCAGCAGAGCTACGGGCATACAAAGGGATACGCAGTATTTT.